This record looks at one T cell receptor (beta chain) sequence and its context. These data come from a study of OX40 agonist ivuxolimab in advanced cancers. Overall study: Six ivuxolimab dose levels, 0.01 to 10 mg/kg, were given intravenously every 2 weeks.

Clones were read by immunoSEQ multiplex PCR, and TCRdb kept only the in-frame ones, dropping some. This sample has approximately 91,000 clones, with approximately 88% found just once. Germline CDR1 is MNHEY and CDR2 is SVGAGI. This CDR3 comprises 13 residues. V lost 7 bases, J lost 4 bases, and 14 bases lay in between. This receptor was obtained from an adult with an advanced solid tumor such as melanoma, head and neck, liver or kidney cancer. The material was CD4+ or CD8+ T cells sorted from blood, obtained in a trial of the OX40 agonist ivuxolimab. The V call is TRBV6-5, the J call TRBJ2-7; maybe TRBD1 (5 bases). This chain's CDR3 is CASMNRSPYEQYF. DNA of the CDR3: TGTGCCAGCATGAACAGGAGCCCTTACGAGCAGTACTTC.